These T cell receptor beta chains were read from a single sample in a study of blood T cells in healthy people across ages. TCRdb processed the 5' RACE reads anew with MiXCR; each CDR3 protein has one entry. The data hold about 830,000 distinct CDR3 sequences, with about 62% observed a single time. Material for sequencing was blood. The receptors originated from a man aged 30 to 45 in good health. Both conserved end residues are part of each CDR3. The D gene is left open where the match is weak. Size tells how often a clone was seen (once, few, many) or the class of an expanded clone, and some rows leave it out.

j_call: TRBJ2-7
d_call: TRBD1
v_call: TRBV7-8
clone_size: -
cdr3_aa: CASSLSGTGFEQYF
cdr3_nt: TGTGCCAGCAGCTTATCCGGGACAGGGTTCGAGCAGTACTTC

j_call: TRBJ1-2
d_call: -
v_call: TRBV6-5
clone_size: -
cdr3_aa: CASSLQGEHGYTF
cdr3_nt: TGTGCCAGCAGTTTACAGGGAGAACATGGCTACACCTTC

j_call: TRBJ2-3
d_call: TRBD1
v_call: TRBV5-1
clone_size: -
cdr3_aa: CASGDRGQDTQYF
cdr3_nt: TGCGCCAGCGGGGACAGGGGACAAGATACGCAGTATTTT

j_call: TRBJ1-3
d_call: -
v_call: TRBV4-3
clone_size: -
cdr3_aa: CASSQEKAGGIGNTIYF
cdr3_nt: TGCGCCAGCAGCCAAGAAAAGGCCGGGGGAATTGGAAACACCATATATTTT

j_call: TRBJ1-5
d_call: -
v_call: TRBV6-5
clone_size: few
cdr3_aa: CASKLGSLSGQPQHF
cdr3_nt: TGTGCCAGCAAATTGGGCAGCTTGTCAGGCCAGCCCCAGCATTTT

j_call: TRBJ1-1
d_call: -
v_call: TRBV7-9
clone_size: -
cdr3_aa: CASSPGREAFF
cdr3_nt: TGTGCCAGCAGCCCCGGGCGAGAAGCTTTCTTT

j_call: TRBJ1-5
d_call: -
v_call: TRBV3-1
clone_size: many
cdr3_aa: CASSQGQPYSNQPQHF
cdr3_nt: TGTGCCAGCAGCCAAGGGCAGCCTTATAGCAATCAGCCCCAGCATTTT

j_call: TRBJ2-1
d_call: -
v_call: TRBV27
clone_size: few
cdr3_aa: CASRTGVVNEQFF
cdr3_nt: TGTGCCAGCAGAACGGGGGTGGTCAATGAGCAGTTCTTC

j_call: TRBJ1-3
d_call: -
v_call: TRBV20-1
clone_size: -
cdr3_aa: CSAGSSGNTIYF
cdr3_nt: TGCAGTGCTGGGAGCTCTGGAAACACCATATATTTT

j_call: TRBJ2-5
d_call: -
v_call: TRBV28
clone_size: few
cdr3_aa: CASSDPAVFGANEQYF
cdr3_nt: TGTGCCAGCAGTGACCCCGCGGTTTTCGGGGCCAATGAGCAGTACTTC

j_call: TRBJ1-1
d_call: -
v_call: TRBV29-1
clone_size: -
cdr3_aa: CSVVKNLNTRTMNTEAFF
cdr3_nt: TGCAGCGTTGTTAAGAACTTAAATACCCGAACCATGAACACTGAAGCTTTCTTT

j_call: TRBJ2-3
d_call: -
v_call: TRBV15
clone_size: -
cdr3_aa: CATSTRLQEYF
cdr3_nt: TGTGCCACCAGCACAAGACTTCAGGAGTATTTT

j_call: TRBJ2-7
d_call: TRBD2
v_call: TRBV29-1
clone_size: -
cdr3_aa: CSVGSSGRPNEQYF
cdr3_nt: TGCAGCGTAGGTTCTAGCGGGAGGCCCAACGAGCAGTACTTC

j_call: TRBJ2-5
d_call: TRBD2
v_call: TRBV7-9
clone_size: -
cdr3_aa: CASSRTGRQETQYF
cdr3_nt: TGTGCCAGCAGCCGGACCGGGAGGCAAGAGACCCAGTACTTC

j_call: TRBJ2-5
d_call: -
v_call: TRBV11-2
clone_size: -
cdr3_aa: CASSLESGHRQETQYF
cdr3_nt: TGTGCCAGCAGCTTAGAGTCTGGGCACAGACAAGAGACCCAGTACTTC

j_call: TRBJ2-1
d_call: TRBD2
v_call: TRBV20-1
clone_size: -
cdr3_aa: CSAPGGASGRHYRNEQFF
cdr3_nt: TGCAGTGCCCCGGGGGGGGCTAGCGGGAGACATTATAGGAATGAGCAGTTCTTC

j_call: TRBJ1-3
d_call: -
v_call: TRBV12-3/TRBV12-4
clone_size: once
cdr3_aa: CASSLQVGGNTIYF
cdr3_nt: TGTGCCAGCAGTTTACAGGTTGGCGGAAACACCATATATTTT

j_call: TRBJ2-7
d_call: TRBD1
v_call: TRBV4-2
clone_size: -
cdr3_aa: CASSQGTTGQGPYEQYF
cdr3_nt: TGTGCCAGCAGCCAAGGAACCACGGGACAGGGCCCCTACGAGCAGTACTTC

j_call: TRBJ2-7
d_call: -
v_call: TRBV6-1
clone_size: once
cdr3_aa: CASSRLASLGFSYEQYF
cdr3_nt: TGTGCCAGCAGCCGCCTAGCATCATTAGGGTTCTCCTACGAGCAGTACTTC

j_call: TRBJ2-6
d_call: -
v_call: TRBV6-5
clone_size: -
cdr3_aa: CAGSGMGGGANVLTF
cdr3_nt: TGTGCCGGCTCGGGAATGGGAGGTGGGGCCAACGTCCTGACTTTC

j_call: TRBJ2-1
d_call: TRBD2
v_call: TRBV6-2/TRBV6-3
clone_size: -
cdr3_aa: CASSYPSGSSQFF
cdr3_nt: TGTGCCAGCAGTTACCCTAGCGGGAGTTCGCAGTTCTTC

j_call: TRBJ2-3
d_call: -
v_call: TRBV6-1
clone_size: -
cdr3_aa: CASSTTPGVRTDTQYF
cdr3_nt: TGTGCCAGCAGTACCACTCCAGGGGTTCGCACAGATACGCAGTATTTT

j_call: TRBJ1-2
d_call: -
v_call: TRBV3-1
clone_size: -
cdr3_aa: CASSQDLTAIYGYTF
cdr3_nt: TGTGCCAGCAGCCAAGATCTCACGGCCATCTATGGCTACACCTTC

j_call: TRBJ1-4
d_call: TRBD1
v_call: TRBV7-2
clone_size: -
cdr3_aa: CASSWTSGGSNEKLFF
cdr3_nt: TGTGCCAGCAGCTGGACTTCAGGGGGGTCTAATGAAAAACTGTTTTTT

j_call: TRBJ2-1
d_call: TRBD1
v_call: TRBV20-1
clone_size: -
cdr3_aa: CSAPGTGPNEQFF
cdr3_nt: TGCAGTGCCCCCGGGACAGGGCCAAATGAGCAGTTCTTC

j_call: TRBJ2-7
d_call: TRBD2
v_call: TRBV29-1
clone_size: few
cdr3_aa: CSVQTSGGPLAYEQYF
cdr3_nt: TGCAGCGTACAGACTAGCGGGGGTCCCCTGGCCTACGAGCAGTACTTC

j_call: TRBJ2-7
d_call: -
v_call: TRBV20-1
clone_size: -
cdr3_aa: CSASSMSYEQYF
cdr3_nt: TGCAGTGCTAGCAGCATGAGCTACGAGCAGTACTTC

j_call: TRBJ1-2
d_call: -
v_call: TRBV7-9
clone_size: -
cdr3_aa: CASSLGVRVGYTF
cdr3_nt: TGTGCCAGCAGCTTAGGTGTCCGAGTAGGCTACACCTTC

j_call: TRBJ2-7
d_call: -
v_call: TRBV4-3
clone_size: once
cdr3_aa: CASSQDRWESYEQYF
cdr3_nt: TGCGCCAGCAGCCAAGATCGGTGGGAATCCTACGAGCAGTACTTC

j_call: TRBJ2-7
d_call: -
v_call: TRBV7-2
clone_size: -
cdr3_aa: CTSSPGYEQYF
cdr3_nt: TGTACCAGCAGCCCGGGCTACGAGCAGTACTTC

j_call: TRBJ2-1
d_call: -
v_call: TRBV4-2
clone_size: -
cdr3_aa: CAGREYNEQFF
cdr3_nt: TGTGCCGGCAGGGAATACAATGAGCAGTTCTTC

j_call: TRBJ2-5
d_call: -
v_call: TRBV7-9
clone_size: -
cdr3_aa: CASTGEGQETQYF
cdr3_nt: TGTGCCAGCACCGGCGAGGGGCAGGAGACCCAGTACTTC

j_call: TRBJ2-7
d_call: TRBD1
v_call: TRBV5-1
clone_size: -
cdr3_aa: CASSLAIQGSSYEQYF
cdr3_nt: TGCGCCAGCAGCTTGGCAATACAGGGGTCCTCCTACGAGCAGTACTTC